Presented here are 20 T cell receptor beta chains from one specimen sequenced in a study of blood T cell repertoires in COVID-19. Generated by immunoSEQ multiplex PCR, the TCRdb table keeps only in-frame clones and is missing some. The data hold roughly 110,000 clones, with about four fifths observed a single time. Sequencing used peripheral blood. Source of these receptors: a woman aged 55-69 years with acute or convalescent COVID-19.

V is TRBV28 and J is TRBJ2-1; D is uncertain. The CDR3 consists of 17 residues. The ends were cut back, 1 base at V and 0 bases at J, with 13 bases in the middle. From germline, CDR1 is MDHEN and CDR2 SYDVKM. CDR3 residues: CASSLFGLTGSYNEQFF. The CDR3 coding sequence is TGTGCCAGCAGTTTATTTGGTCTCACCGGCTCCTACAATGAGCAGTTCTTC.

Concerning this clone: Other DNA sequences from this sample encode an identical CDR3 as well. J is TRBJ2-1 and V is TRBV5-1; D is unresolved. This CDR3 is 13 amino acids long. Deletions cut 0 bases from V and 4 bases from J, with 5 bases between. Germline-derived CDR1 and CDR2 are SGHRS and YFSETQ. CDR3 protein: CASSLAQYNEQFF. The DNA of the CDR3 is TGCGCCAGCAGCTTGGCGCAGTACAATGAGCAGTTCTTC.

V is TRBV19 and J is TRBJ1-5; no definite D call. The length of the CDR3 is 12 residues. CDR1 and CDR2 (germline): LNHDA, SQIVND (reference sequence). V was clipped by 5 bases and J by 4 bases, with 6 bases between them. This CDR3 is CASSFLNQPQHF. The DNA of the CDR3 is TGTGCCAGTAGTTTCCTAAATCAGCCCCAGCATTTT.

The chain carries TRBV9 and TRBJ2-3; 14 nucleotides match TRBD2. The ends lost 4 bases at V and 4 bases at J; junction bases unmatched: 5. This CDR3 is 16 amino acids long. Per germline, CDR1 SGDLS and CDR2 YYNGEE. CDR3 sequence reads: CASSTGLAGVADTQYF. Here the CDR3 DNA reads TGTGCCAGCAGCACGGGACTAGCGGGGGTAGCAGATACGCAGTATTTT. Looking up the rest from reference TRBV9 and TRBJ2-3 gives the full variable domain: DSGVTQTPKHLITATGQRVTLRCSPRSGDLSVYWYQQSLDQGLQFLIQYYNGEERAKGNILERFSAQQFPDLHSELNLSSLELGDSALYFCASSTGLAGVADTQYFGPGTRLTVL.

The table lists this clone with a count of one. The V call is TRBV6-5, the J call TRBJ2-2, with 10 bases identical to TRBD1. This CDR3 contains 15 residues. V gave up 7 bases and J gave up 4 bases; unmatched junction bases: 6. CDR1 and CDR2 from the germline V gene are MNHEY and SVGAGI. CDR3 in amino acids: CASKPGQGSTGELFF. For the CDR3, the DNA is TGTGCCAGCAAACCGGGACAGGGGAGCACCGGGGAGCTGTTTTTT.

V usage is TRBV6-5 and J usage is TRBJ1-2; 10 bases agree with TRBD1. V shed 6 bases, J shed 2 bases, and the junction held 3 bases outside the gene matches. Germline CDR1 MNHEY, CDR2 SVGAGI. The CDR3 covers 14 residues. This chain's CDR3 is CASRLGQGNYGYTF. The CDR3 DNA follows: TGTGCCAGCAGGTTGGGACAGGGGAACTATGGCTACACCTTC.

About this clone itself: Other DNA sequences from this sample encode an identical CDR3 as well. This chain joins TRBV5-1 and TRBJ2-1, with 7 bases fitting TRBD2. The germline V gene encodes CDR1 SGHRS and CDR2 YFSETQ. V dropped 0 bases and J dropped 5; count of bases not matched to a gene: 2. This CDR3 spans 14 amino acids. CDR3 nucleotide sequence: TGCGCCAGCAGCTTGGGGCTAGCGGACAATGAGCAGTTCTTC. Residues: CASSLGLADNEQFF.

The chain carries TRBV7-2 and TRBJ1-6, with 8 bases matching TRBD1. CDR3 size: 15 residues. CDR1 and CDR2 (germline): SGHTA, FQGNSA. After removal of 5 bases from V and 7 bases from J, the junction contained 7 bases not matched to a gene. As DNA, the CDR3 is TGTGCCAGCAGCCAGTCCGGGACAGGCAATTCACCCCTCCACTTT. Protein sequence: CASSQSGTGNSPLHF.

The chain couples TRBV6-5 to TRBJ2-1; 8 bases align to TRBD1. The junction had 5 bases not matched to a gene; V was cut back by 5 bases and J by 5 bases. The length of the CDR3 is 14 residues. From germline, CDR1 is MNHEY and CDR2 SVGAGI. CDR3 bases: TGTGCCAGCAGTACGGACAGGGAAAACAATGAGCAGTTCTTC. Translating it yields CASSTDRENNEQFF.

The rearrangement joins TRBV5-4 to TRBJ2-7; D not resolved. Trimming shortened V by 4 bases and J by 0 bases, and 11 bases separated the two germline ends. The CDR3 is 14 residues long. CDR1 and CDR2 (germline): SGHNT, YYREEE (reference sequence). CDR3 region: CASSPDQFSYEQYF. The CDR3 DNA reads TGTGCCAGCAGCCCCGATCAGTTCTCCTACGAGCAGTACTTC.

This clone was observed a handful of times. This sequence joins TRBV6-5 and TRBJ1-1, with unresolved D. Per germline, CDR1 MNHEY and CDR2 SVGAGI. The CDR3 covers 13 residues. With 6 bases removed from V and 3 bases from J, the gap between germline ends came to 11 bases. This CDR3 is CASSQTRDTEAFF. CDR3 bases: TGTGCCAGCAGCCAAACCCGGGACACTGAAGCTTTCTTT.

This clone was detected a few times. The V and J genes are TRBV18 and TRBJ1-1; D gene ambiguous. The CDR3 has 14 amino acids. Germline V gene lookup returns CDR1 KGHSH and CDR2 LQKENI. V shed 7 bases and J shed 0 bases, with 12 bases lying between them. CDR3 sequence (DNA): TGTGCCAGCTGCTGGAGCGATTTGAACACTGAAGCTTTCTTT. This translates into CASCWSDLNTEAFF.

The rearrangement links TRBV5-1 to TRBJ1-6, with D possibly TRBD1 on 5 matching bases. CDR1 SGHRS and CDR2 YFSETQ come from the germline V gene. V lost 4 bases and J 7 bases, leaving 12 bases between the germline ends. This CDR3 is 14 amino acids long. CDR3: CASSPGTQNSPLHF. CDR3 coding DNA: TGCGCCAGCAGCCCTGGGACTCAGAATTCACCCCTCCACTTT.

The chain is built from TRBV19 and TRBJ2-7; a weak D match, TRBD2 (5 bases). The germline gives CDR1 LNHDA, CDR2 SQIVND (reference sequence). This CDR3 is 13 amino acids long. In DNA form, the CDR3 reads TGTGCGGTTGGGCGGAGGAGCTCCTACGAGCAGTACTTC. It encodes CAVGRRSSYEQYF.

The chain uses TRBV5-5 and TRBJ1-2; a weak D match, TRBD1 (5 bases). This CDR3 region has 16 residues. In germline, CDR1 is SGHKS, CDR2 YYEKEE (reference sequence). V shed 0 bases and J shed 7 bases, with 19 bases lying between them. The CDR3 region has the DNA TGTGCCAGCAGCTTGGAGACTCCAGGGTACCCGTTTGGCTACACCTTC. Translating gives CASSLETPGYPFGYTF.

The rearrangement links TRBV6-1 to TRBJ2-3; 10 positions match TRBD2. V lost 3 bases and J lost 0; bases outside the gene matches: 0. Germline CDR1 is MNHNS and CDR2 is SASEGT. This CDR3 has 15 amino acids. CDR3 amino acids: CASSDSGGSTDTQYF. CDR3 sequence (DNA): TGTGCCAGCAGTGATAGCGGGGGGAGCACAGATACGCAGTATTTT.

The chain recombines TRBV28 with TRBJ1-5, with 7 positions matching TRBD1. The CDR3 is made up of 15 amino acids. Trimming took 5 bases from V and 3 from J; bases not matched to a gene: 7. Germline assignment: CDR1 MDHEN and CDR2 SYDVKM. The CDR3, as DNA: TGTGCCAGCAGTACCACAGGGGACCTCAATCAGCCCCAGCATTTT. This encodes CASSTTGDLNQPQHF.

The chain recombines TRBV9 with TRBJ2-5, with 11 positions matching TRBD2. In germline, CDR1 is SGDLS, CDR2 YYNGEE. This CDR3 has 17 residues. The J segment lost 1 base and the V segment lost 0 bases, leaving 5 bases of the junction unmatched. The CDR3 loop reads CASSVAVTSGSQETQYF. Here the CDR3 DNA reads TGTGCCAGCAGCGTAGCGGTAACTAGCGGGAGCCAAGAGACCCAGTACTTC.

The chain is built from TRBV5-8 and TRBJ1-3, with a weak D call TRBD1 (5 bases). Germline V CDR1 and CDR2: SGHTS, YDEGEE. Trimming removed 3 bases from V and 0 bases from J, with 16 bases in between. The CDR3 length is 17 residues. CDR3 sequence reads: CASSWTGRTSSGNTIYF. CDR3 bases: TGTGCCAGCAGCTGGACGGGACGGACTAGCTCTGGAAACACCATATATTTT.

J is TRBJ2-1 and V is TRBV6-6, with 7 bases fitting TRBD1. The germline CDR1 and CDR2 sequences are MNHNY and SVGAGI (reference sequence). This CDR3 spans 13 amino acids. V trimming: 4 bases; J trimming: 10 bases; junction bases outside the gene matches: 7. The CDR3 loop reads CASSLTTGVEQFF. CDR3 sequence (DNA): TGTGCCAGCAGTTTAACTACAGGGGTAGAGCAGTTCTTC.